This T cell receptor (beta chain) appears in the sequencing data of a study of OX40 agonist ivuxolimab in advanced cancers. Study background: Dose-escalation subjects each had hepatocellular carcinoma, melanoma, renal cell or head and neck cancer. General study results and limits: Expanded clones tended on average to be more numerous among CD8+ T cells than CD4+. Low normalized clonal expansion also occurred in some nonresponding patients.

CDR1 and CDR2 (germline): SGHTA, FQGTGA. The CDR3 sequence is 15 residues long. V dropped 5 bases and J dropped 4; count of bases not matched to a gene: 10. Details on this clone: The antigen is not known.

Patients were excluded for autoimmune disease history or systemic immunosuppression. This table comes from immunoSEQ multiplex PCR, and its TCRdb copy is limited to in-frame clones, with some not included. The sample includes about 71,000 clones, about 81% seen only once; the top ten take roughly 4.7%. This clonotype was sampled from an adult with an advanced solid tumor such as melanoma, head and neck, liver or kidney cancer. The input for sequencing was CD4+ or CD8+ T cells sorted from blood, taken in a trial of the OX40 agonist ivuxolimab. This sequence joins TRBV7-3 and TRBJ2-7; 8 positions match TRBD2. The chain's CDR3 is CASSPQRGHGYEQYF. As DNA, the CDR3 is TGTGCCAGCAGCCCCCAGCGGGGGCACGGGTACGAGCAGTACTTC.